The 20 T cell receptor beta chains below all came from one sample that was sequenced in a study of cytomegalovirus exposure and HLA in healthy donors. The PCR was carried out with 60 Vbeta primers and 13 Jbeta primers. Data came from immunoSEQ multiplex PCR; TCRdb stores just in-frame clones and leaves some out. The sample holds 150,000 to 180,000 clones, nearly 80% seen once. Sequencing used PBMCs. All receptors come from a man aged 25 to 40 in good health and CMV-seropositive.

The chain couples TRBV25-1 to TRBJ2-3, with 10 bases aligning to TRBD2. The CDR3 consists of 16 residues. V gave up 6 bases and J gave up 0 bases; unmatched junction bases: 6. Germline V gives CDR1 MGHDK, CDR2 SYGVNS. Here the CDR3 reads CASRRTSGSSTDTQYF. As DNA, the CDR3 is TGTGCCAGCAGACGGACTAGCGGATCTAGCACAGATACGCAGTATTTT.

The chain links TRBV29-1 to TRBJ2-7, with 10 bases fitting TRBD1. Germline V gene lookup returns CDR1 SQVTM and CDR2 ANQGSEA. Trimming removed 4 bases from V and 6 bases from J; junction bases left unmatched: 3. CDR3 length equals 12 residues. CDR3 loop: CSVGDRGSEQYF. The CDR3 region has the DNA TGCAGCGTTGGGGACAGGGGCAGCGAGCAGTACTTC.

The chain is built from TRBV7-6 and TRBJ2-4, with TRBD1 as a possible D gene (6 bases). V lost 5 bases and J 9 bases, leaving 14 bases between the germline ends. CDR3 size: 13 residues. The germline V gene has CDR1 SGHVS and CDR2 FNYEAQ. The CDR3 region has the DNA TGTGCCAGCAGCCCCCAGGGGCTTGGCATTCAGTACTTC. It specifies CASSPQGLGIQYF.

The CDR3 nucleotides read TGTGCCAGCTCACCCTCCGCCGGGACAGGTCTCCACGAGCAGTACTTC. This translates into CASSPSAGTGLHEQYF. The chain uses TRBV18 and TRBJ2-7, with 8 bases matching TRBD1. The CDR3 length is 16 residues. The V and J ends lost 3 bases and 5 bases, in that order; junction bases with no gene match: 12. Germline lookup yields CDR1 KGHSH and CDR2 LQKENI.

V usage is TRBV28 and J usage is TRBJ2-7; tentative D call: TRBD2 (6 bases). V was pared by 6 bases and J by 4 bases, with 16 bases between. The CDR3 is made up of 14 amino acids. Germline V gives CDR1 MDHEN, CDR2 SYDVKM. CDR3 region: CASSLVGGAYEQYF. CDR3 nucleotide sequence: TGTGCCAGCAGCCTAGTAGGAGGGGCTTACGAGCAGTACTTC.

The chain couples TRBV27 to TRBJ2-1; a possible D gene is TRBD2 (6 bases). Trimming pared 6 bases from V and 0 bases from J, leaving 15 bases between. CDR1 and CDR2 from the germline V gene are MNHEY and SMNVEV (reference sequence). CDR3 length: 16 amino acids. In DNA form, the CDR3 reads TGTGCCAGCAGGTTGGCCCACGGGAGCTCCTACAATGAGCAGTTCTTC. It yields the protein CASRLAHGSSYNEQFF.

This chain uses TRBV6-5 with TRBJ1-2; no definite D call. V gave up 2 bases and J gave up 8 bases, with 15 bases separating them. The CDR3 covers 14 residues. Germline lookup yields CDR1 MNHEY and CDR2 SVGAGI. CDR3 nucleotides: TGTGCCAGCAGTTACGGTCGGCGAGGCGGGGGCTACACCTTC. Encoded protein: CASSYGRRGGGYTF.

With respect to this clone: This sample also contains other DNA sequences that code for the same CDR3. J is TRBJ2-1 and V is TRBV5-1; D may be TRBD2 (6 bases). The V gene's germline CDR1 is SGHRS and CDR2 YFSETQ. V was cut by 6 bases and J by 0 bases, with 13 bases left in between. This CDR3 region has 15 residues. The CDR3 spells CASKMRDSSYNEQFF. Here the CDR3 DNA reads TGCGCCAGCAAAATGCGGGATAGCTCCTACAATGAGCAGTTCTTC.

The rearrangement joins TRBV27 to TRBJ2-7, with a weak D call TRBD2 (6 bases). Germline-derived CDR1 and CDR2 are MNHEY and SMNVEV (reference sequence). The germline V and J ends were trimmed by 2 bases and 4 bases, with 15 bases remaining between them. There are 15 residues in the CDR3. CDR3 amino acids: CASSLGWTINYEQYF. CDR3 sequence (DNA): TGTGCCAGCAGTTTAGGCTGGACTATCAATTACGAGCAGTACTTC.

The chain couples TRBV21-1 to TRBJ2-1; the table names TRBD2, a call not compared with the DNA. TRBV21-1 is recorded as a pseudogene. CDR3 length: 17 residues. The CDR3 region has the DNA TGTGCCAGCAGCAAAGCGGTGACTAGCGGGAGATACAATGAGCAGTTCTTC. The encoded protein is CASSKAVTSGRYNEQFF.

This clone has only a few counts. The same CDR3 also results from other DNA sequences found in this sample. The chain couples TRBV5-1 to TRBJ2-7, with 10 positions matching TRBD1. This CDR3 has 14 residues. V lost 0 bases to trimming and J lost 3 bases; unmatched junction nucleotides: 0. Germline V gene sequence: CDR1 SGHRS, CDR2 YFSETQ. The CDR3 loop is CASSLGTGGYEQYF. CDR3 DNA: TGCGCCAGCAGCTTGGGGACAGGGGGCTACGAGCAGTACTTC.

V gene TRBV7-8 combines with J gene TRBJ2-2; possible D gene TRBD1, 6 bases. Trimming removed 3 bases at V and 7 bases at J, with 12 bases between. This CDR3 is built from 14 residues. Germline CDR1 SGHVS, CDR2 FQNEAQ. CDR3 bases: TGTGCCAGCAGCTTTAACAGGGCAGGCGGGGAGCTGTTTTTT. This codes for CASSFNRAGGELFF.

Only one count was recorded for this clone. The V gene is TRBV27, the J gene TRBJ1-2; 7 nucleotides agree with TRBD1. With 6 bases clipped from V and 4 bases from J, the junction kept 8 bases outside the gene matches. Per the germline V gene, CDR1 is MNHEY and CDR2 is SMNVEV (reference sequence). CDR3 length: 14 amino acids. Written as DNA, the CDR3 is TGTGCCAGCAGAGACTACAGGGGATCCTATGGCTACACCTTC. It specifies CASRDYRGSYGYTF.

The chain employs TRBV7-9 and TRBJ2-7; TRBD2 matches 10 bases. The CDR3 contains 18 residues. V dropped 5 bases and J dropped 2; count of bases not matched to a gene: 15. Germline CDR1 is SEHNR and CDR2 is FQNEAQ (reference sequence). CDR3 nucleotides: TGTGCCAGCAGCCCAAGGGCTAGCGGGAGCCCCGGGACCTACGAGCAGTACTTC. Residues: CASSPRASGSPGTYEQYF. Based on the CDR3 plus reference TRBV7-9 and TRBJ2-7, the full variable domain is DTGVSQNPRHKITKRGQNVTFRCDPISEHNRLYWYRQTLGQGPEFLTYFQNEAQLEKSRLLSDRFSAERPKGSFSTLEIQRTEQGDSAMYLCASSPRASGSPGTYEQYFGPGTRLTVT.

The chain recombines TRBV11-2 with TRBJ2-3; a possible D gene is TRBD1 (5 bases). This CDR3 is built from 15 residues. From germline, CDR1 is SGHAT and CDR2 FQNNGV. V lost 2 bases, J lost 0 bases, and 9 bases lay in between. In DNA form, the CDR3 reads TGTGCCAGCAGCTTATCAGGGCAGAGCACAGATACGCAGTATTTT. It encodes CASSLSGQSTDTQYF.

V gene TRBV6-5 combines with J gene TRBJ2-7; D may be TRBD1 (6 bases). This CDR3 comprises 12 residues. V was cut by 5 bases and J by 5 bases, with 10 bases left in between. Germline CDR1 reads MNHEY; CDR2 reads SVGAGI. The DNA for the CDR3 is TGTGCCAGCAGTCCTACAGGGAACGAGCAGTACTTC. It codes for CASSPTGNEQYF.

This clone was found once. The chain couples TRBV27 to TRBJ2-5, with 9 positions matching TRBD1. Germline trimming cut 9 bases from V and 2 bases from J; bases unmatched to any gene: 7. The CDR3 is 14 residues long. Per the germline V gene, CDR1 is MNHEY and CDR2 is SMNVEV (reference sequence). CDR3 sequence (DNA): TGTGCCAGTGGGACAGGGTTTTATCAAGAGACCCAGTACTTC. Amino acids: CASGTGFYQETQYF.

This clone was recorded a few times. The chain employs TRBV11-3 and TRBJ2-5; TRBD1 is a possible D gene (5 bases). The DNA end is a closer match to TRBJ2-7, so the J assignment may be wrong. This CDR3 spans 18 amino acids. The germline gives CDR1 SGHNT, CDR2 YENEEA. The CDR3 loop reads CASSLETPRAHPFYEQYF. For the CDR3, the DNA is TGTGCCAGCAGCTTAGAGACCCCCAGGGCCCACCCTTTCTACGAGCAGTACTTC.

The J gene is TRBJ2-7, the V gene TRBV9; no firm D call. V lost 0 bases, J lost 0 bases, and 10 bases lay in between. From germline, CDR1 is SGDLS and CDR2 YYNGEE. The CDR3 totals 15 residues. The CDR3 loop reads CASSVAVGYSYEQYF. The CDR3 DNA reads TGTGCCAGCAGCGTAGCGGTCGGTTACTCCTACGAGCAGTACTTC.

The chain couples TRBV19 to TRBJ1-1; D ambiguous. The germline gives CDR1 LNHDA, CDR2 SQIVND (reference sequence). This CDR3 spans 14 amino acids. V lost 3 bases and J lost 1, with 9 bases in between. DNA of the CDR3: TGTGCCAGTAGTATGGTCCCCGGGAACACTGAAGCTTTCTTT. This encodes CASSMVPGNTEAFF.